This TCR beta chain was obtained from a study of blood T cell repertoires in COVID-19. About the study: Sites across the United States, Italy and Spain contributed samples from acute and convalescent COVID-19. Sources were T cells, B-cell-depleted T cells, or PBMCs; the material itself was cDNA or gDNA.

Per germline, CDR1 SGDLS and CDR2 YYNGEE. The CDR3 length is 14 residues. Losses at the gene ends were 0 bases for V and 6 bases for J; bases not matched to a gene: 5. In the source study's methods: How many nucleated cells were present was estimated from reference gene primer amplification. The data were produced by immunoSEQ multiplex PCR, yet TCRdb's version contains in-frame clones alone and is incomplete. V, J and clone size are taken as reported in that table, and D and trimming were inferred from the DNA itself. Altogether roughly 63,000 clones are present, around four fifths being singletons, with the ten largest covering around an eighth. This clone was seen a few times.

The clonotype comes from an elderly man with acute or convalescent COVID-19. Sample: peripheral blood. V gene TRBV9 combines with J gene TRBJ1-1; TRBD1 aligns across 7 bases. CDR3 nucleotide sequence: TGTGCCAGCAGCGTAGTTAGGACAGGCTCTGAAGCTTTCTTT. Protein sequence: CASSVVRTGSEAFF.